The 26 T cell receptor beta chains in this list originate from one sample, sequenced in a study of T cell repertoires in cytomegalovirus infection. TCRdb re-called the reads through MiXCR, storing one row per CDR3 protein. The sample lists approximately 320,000 distinct CDR3 sequences; around 9.5% were seen once. Sequencing used PBMCs. These receptor sequences come from a human donor in good health (CMV status not recorded). Some clones in this sample may be carry-over from other donors' samples.

This clonotype has only a few counts. This chain connects TRBV7-6 to TRBJ2-5; D ambiguous. Germline CDR1 is SGHVS and CDR2 is FNYEAQ. CDR3 size: 15 residues. The germline V and J ends were trimmed by 2 bases and 4 bases, with 14 bases remaining between them. The CDR3 loop is CASSLQNSPPETQYF. Written as DNA, the CDR3 is TGTGCCAGCAGCTTACAAAACTCCCCTCCAGAGACCCAGTACTTC.

This clonotype came up many times. The V gene is TRBV28, the J gene TRBJ1-4; no reliable D call. CDR1 and CDR2 (germline): MDHEN, SYDVKM. CDR3 size: 14 residues. V was trimmed by 5 bases and J by 0 bases, leaving 7 bases between them. CDR3 bases: TGTGCCAGCAGTCCTTATGCAACTAATGAAAAACTGTTTTTT. It yields the protein CASSPYATNEKLFF.

The table lists this clonotype with many counts. J is TRBJ2-3 and V is TRBV18, with TRBD2 matching over 10 bases. V dropped 6 bases and J dropped 2; count of bases not matched to a gene: 5. The germline V gene has CDR1 KGHSH and CDR2 LQKENI. The CDR3 is made up of 15 amino acids. The DNA for the CDR3 is TGTGCCAGCTCTCAAGGACTAGCGGCCACAGATACGCAGTATTTT. This translates into CASSQGLAATDTQYF.

This clonotype appeared many times. The V call is TRBV7-2, the J call TRBJ2-5; tentative D call: TRBD1 (6 bases). V lost 5 bases and J 7 bases, leaving 14 bases between the germline ends. The CDR3 is 13 residues long. Germline V lookup: CDR1 SGHTA, CDR2 FQGNSA. The CDR3 here is CASSPQDSRTQYF. DNA of the CDR3: TGTGCCAGCAGCCCGCAGGACAGTCGGACCCAGTACTTC.

This clonotype appeared many times. The chain joins TRBV27 to TRBJ2-7; 9 bases map to TRBD2. Germline lookup yields CDR1 MNHEY and CDR2 SMNVEV (reference sequence). V lost 3 bases and J lost 4; bases outside the gene matches: 7. This CDR3 has 15 amino acids. In nucleotides, the CDR3 is TGTGCCAGCAGTTTTAAGGCGGGGGGGCCGTACGAGCAGTACTTC. Residues: CASSFKAGGPYEQYF.

This clonotype was counted a few times. This chain connects TRBV12-3 or TRBV12-4 to TRBJ2-2; D is possibly TRBD1 (6 bases). Trimming removed 7 bases at V and 3 bases at J, with 15 bases between. The CDR3 is 15 amino acids. The CDR3 coding sequence is TGTGCCAGCAAAGACTCCGGGACATACACCGGGGAGCTGTTTTTT. This encodes CASKDSGTYTGELFF.

This clonotype was observed many times. The chain carries TRBV12-3 or TRBV12-4 and TRBJ2-3; D may correspond to TRBD1 or TRBD2 (5 bases each). Trimming took off 7 bases at V and 2 bases at J, with 10 bases between the two ends. The CDR3 contains 13 residues. The CDR3 loop is CASNRDLTDTQYF. CDR3 nucleotides: TGTGCCAGCAACCGGGACCTCACAGATACGCAGTATTTT.

The chain recombines TRBV5-4 with TRBJ2-5, with TRBD2 matching over 14 bases. CDR3 length equals 17 residues. The germline CDR1 and CDR2 sequences are SGHNT and YYREEE (reference sequence). V gave up 4 bases and J gave up 4 bases; unmatched junction bases: 9. This CDR3 reads CASSIPTSGRGAETQYF. The CDR3 DNA reads TGTGCCAGCAGCATACCGACTAGCGGGAGGGGAGCAGAGACCCAGTACTTC.

The chain recombines TRBV5-4 with TRBJ2-5; D unresolved. The V gene's germline CDR1 is SGHNT and CDR2 YYREEE (reference sequence). Trimming pared 1 base from V and 0 bases from J, leaving 4 bases between. This CDR3 comprises 13 residues. The CDR3 region is CASSLPYQETQYF. The CDR3 DNA is TGTGCCAGCAGCTTGCCGTACCAAGAGACCCAGTACTTC. The full variable domain, in which reference TRBV5-4 and TRBJ2-5 provide the parts outside the CDR3, is ETGVTQSPTHLIKTRGQQVTLRCSSQSGHNTVSWYQQALGQGPQFIFQYYREEENGRGNFPPRFSGLQFPNYSSELNVNALELDDSALYLCASSLPYQETQYFGPGTRLLVL.

This clonotype was observed a handful of times. The genes are TRBV28 and TRBJ2-6, with D maybe TRBD1 (6 bases). The CDR3 has 17 amino acids. Germline V gene data show CDR1 as MDHEN and CDR2 as SYDVKM. Trimming took off 5 bases at V and 0 bases at J, with 14 bases between the two ends. CDR3 residues: CASSLRGMRSGANVLTF. As DNA, the CDR3 is TGTGCCAGCAGTCTCAGGGGTATGCGCTCTGGGGCCAACGTCCTGACTTTC.

The sample holds many counts of this clonotype. V is TRBV7-2 and J is TRBJ2-3; 8 nucleotides align to TRBD1. J lost 4 bases, V lost 3 bases, and 3 bases had no gene match. The V gene's germline CDR1 is SGHTA and CDR2 FQGNSA. The CDR3 runs 14 residues. The CDR3 protein is CASSLGQAADTQYF. For the CDR3, the DNA is TGTGCCAGCAGCTTGGGACAGGCGGCAGATACGCAGTATTTT. Complete variable domain (other parts from reference TRBV7-2 and TRBJ2-3): GAGVSQSPSNKVTEKGKDVELRCDPISGHTALYWYRQSLGQGLEFLIYFQGNSAPDKSGLPSDRFSAERTGGSVSTLTIQRTQQEDSAVYLCASSLGQAADTQYFGPGTRLTVL.

DNA of the CDR3: TGTGCCAGCTCACCCCAGGGGGCTTGGACCAAAAACATTCAGTACTTC. This gives the protein CASSPQGAWTKNIQYF. The chain combines TRBV18 with TRBJ2-4, with 8 nucleotides matching TRBD1. The CDR3 is 16 amino acids. CDR1 and CDR2 from the germline V gene are KGHSH and LQKENI. Trimming removed 3 bases from V and 2 bases from J; junction bases left unmatched: 6.

Judged by abundance, this clonotype is medium-sized. The chain couples TRBV7-9 to TRBJ1-2; a possible D gene is TRBD1 (5 bases). CDR1 is SEHNR and CDR2 is FQNEAQ in the germline V gene (reference sequence). Trimming took off 5 bases at V and 8 bases at J, with 18 bases between the two ends. This CDR3 region has 14 residues. The CDR3 nucleotides read TGTGCCAGCAGCCCGACAGAGAGAAAGTTCGGCTACACCTTC. Protein: CASSPTERKFGYTF.

This clonotype was detected many times. This rearrangement joins TRBV7-3 to TRBJ1-2; D is undetermined. Trimming stripped 0 bases from V and 8 bases from J, with 13 bases between. Germline CDR1 is SGHTA and CDR2 is FQGTGA. The CDR3 consists of 14 residues. CDR3 nucleotide sequence: TGTGCCAGCAGCTTAACCCCCGGGATTGACGGCTACACCTTC. The encoded protein is CASSLTPGIDGYTF.

In this sample, this clonotype turned up a few times. The V and J genes are TRBV28 and TRBJ2-7; the match to TRBD2 covers 8 bases. The germline gives CDR1 MDHEN, CDR2 SYDVKM. Trimming cost V 2 bases and J 4 bases; bases outside gene matches: 4. The CDR3 loop spans 14 amino acids. The CDR3 sequence is CASSLPAGVYEQYF. The CDR3 DNA reads as TGTGCCAGCAGTTTACCAGCGGGAGTGTACGAGCAGTACTTC.

This clonotype showed up many times. This rearrangement joins TRBV12-3 or TRBV12-4 to TRBJ2-7; 11 bases align to TRBD1. The CDR3 extends over 15 amino acids. V was clipped by 6 bases and J by 3 bases; unmatched bases: 7. The CDR3 sequence: CASSLRTGGIYEQYF. The DNA of the CDR3 is TGTGCCAGCAGCCTTCGGACAGGGGGCATCTACGAGCAGTACTTC.

Only a few counts were recorded for this clonotype. The CDR3 nucleotides are TGCAGCTTCCGGGCCGGAGATACGCAGTATTTT. Translation gives CSFRAGDTQYF. The gene calls are TRBV29-1 and TRBJ2-3; D remains unclear. Germline V gives CDR1 SQVTM, CDR2 ANQGSEA. The CDR3 sequence is 11 residues long. V lost 8 bases to trimming and J lost 5 bases, with 11 bases between them.

This clonotype was detected ten times or more. This chain uses TRBV7-9 with TRBJ2-2; 15 nucleotides align to TRBD2. With V trimmed by 8 bases and J by 4 bases, 5 bases remained unmatched. CDR3 size: 16 residues. Germline V gene data show CDR1 as SEHNR and CDR2 as FQNEAQ (reference sequence). For the CDR3, the DNA is TGTGCCAGCCGGACTAGCGGGAGGGGGCGCACCGGGGAGCTGTTTTTT. Translation gives CASRTSGRGRTGELFF.

This clonotype was found many times. The V and J genes are TRBV27 and TRBJ2-3, with 7 bases that match TRBD2. Germline loops: CDR1 MNHEY, CDR2 SMNVEV (reference sequence). The V gene end was trimmed by 2 bases and the J gene end by 2 bases; junction bases not matched to a gene: 13. The CDR3 consists of 18 residues. The CDR3 reads CASSLRGTKPFNTDTQYF. CDR3 bases: TGTGCCAGCAGTTTACGCGGGACTAAGCCCTTCAACACAGATACGCAGTATTTT.

This clonotype was counted ten times or more. V gene TRBV7-2 combines with J gene TRBJ2-7; 9 positions match TRBD2. The V gene's germline CDR1 is SGHTA and CDR2 FQGNSA. The CDR3 is 14 residues long. V lost 5 bases and J lost 3; bases outside the gene matches: 5. The CDR3 coding sequence is TGTGCCAGCAGCCGTGCGCGGGGGGGCTACGAGCAGTACTTC. The encoded protein is CASSRARGGYEQYF.

This clonotype has ten or more counts. The chain carries TRBV6-5 and TRBJ2-3; TRBD2 aligns across 9 bases. V lost 5 bases to trimming and J lost 1 base; unmatched junction nucleotides: 16. The germline V gene encodes CDR1 MNHEY and CDR2 SVGAGI. The CDR3 covers 19 residues. CDR3 loop: CASSEGGTSTLWGTDTQYF. CDR3 coding DNA: TGTGCCAGCAGTGAAGGGGGGACTAGCACCCTTTGGGGCACAGATACGCAGTATTTT.

The chain has TRBV4-2 and TRBJ1-2; D uncertain. This CDR3 spans 15 amino acids. V was cut by 1 base and J by 4 bases, with 13 bases left in between. Germline values: CDR1 LGHNA, CDR2 YNFKEQ. CDR3 nucleotide sequence: TGTGCCAGCAGCCAAGTATCTGTGGGGAGCTATGGCTACACCTTC. Its protein product is CASSQVSVGSYGYTF.

The CDR3 coding sequence is TGTGCCACCAGTGGGACTAGCATCACCGGGGAGCTGTTTTTT. Translated, it gives CATSGTSITGELFF. This chain connects TRBV24-1 to TRBJ2-2; TRBD2 agrees at 8 bases. The CDR3 runs to 14 residues. The germline V gene has CDR1 KGHDR and CDR2 SFDVKD. Trimming removed 5 bases from V and 4 bases from J; junction bases left unmatched: 2.

The table lists this clonotype with a few counts. The chain carries TRBV12-3 or TRBV12-4 and TRBJ1-5, with D possibly matching TRBD1 (6 bases). The CDR3 loop spans 15 amino acids. V lost 6 bases and J 0 bases, leaving 12 bases between the germline ends. Here the CDR3 reads CASSSRGYSNQPQHF. In DNA form, the CDR3 reads TGTGCCAGCAGCTCGAGGGGGTATAGCAATCAGCCCCAGCATTTT.

This clonotype appeared once. The CDR3 region is CASSFGGSNQYF. The CDR3 nucleotides read TGTGCCAGCAGTTTCGGTGGGAGCAACCAGTATTTT. This chain links TRBV12-3 or TRBV12-4 with TRBJ2-3; D perhaps matches TRBD2 (5 bases). V was shortened by 3 bases and J by 12 bases, with 13 bases between the two germline ends. The CDR3 length is 12 residues.

This clonotype has at least ten counts. This chain joins TRBV7-2 and TRBJ2-7; D is unclear. Germline values: CDR1 SGHTA, CDR2 FQGNSA. The V end was cut by 5 bases, the J end by 5 bases, with 16 bases between. The CDR3 runs 14 residues. CDR3 protein: CASSPQNGPDEQYF. For the CDR3, the DNA is TGTGCCAGCAGCCCACAAAACGGCCCGGACGAGCAGTACTTC.